This T cell receptor (beta chain) derives from a study of shared clonotypes between healthy human individuals. Original processing methods: Junction-only immunoSEQ sequences carried no quality scores, so filtering differed. This table comes from immunoSEQ multiplex PCR, and its TCRdb copy is limited to in-frame clones, with some not included. The V and J calls and clone size were taken over from that table, and D and trimming were inferred from the DNA. The sample has nearly 500,000 clones, about three quarters seen once. The CDR3 extends over 13 amino acids. V lost 2 bases, J lost 1 base, and 6 bases lay in between. Germline loops: CDR1 SEHNR, CDR2 FQNEAQ (reference sequence).

The specimen was PBMCs. The sequence came from a woman in her thirties or forties in good health. Some clones in this sample may be carry-over from other donors' samples. V usage is TRBV7-9 and J usage is TRBJ2-7; D ambiguous. This CDR3 reads CASSLIQSYEQYF. Here the CDR3 DNA reads TGTGCCAGCAGCTTAATACAGTCCTACGAGCAGTACTTC.